Each of the 13 T cell receptor beta chains below was sequenced from the same sample in a study of T cells in Graves' hyperthyroidism and ophthalmopathy. Researchers amplified the TCR beta CDR3 regions from RNA transcripts. With the HTBI primer set, the TCR CDR3 went through a first round of RT-PCR. MiXCR, applied by TCRdb to the multiplex PCR reads, yields one record per CDR3 protein. Of about 540,000 distinct CDR3 sequences listed, 35% to 55% are singletons. Material: peripheral blood or thyroid tissue (not recorded which). The receptors shown here come from a woman aged 18 to 35 with Graves' hyperthyroidism.

This chain connects TRBV20-1 to TRBJ2-5; 13 bases are a match to TRBD2. Per the germline V gene, CDR1 is DFQATT and CDR2 is SNEGSKA (reference sequence). This CDR3 has 13 residues. CDR3 residues: CSLLGLAGETQYF. The DNA of the CDR3 is TGCAGCCTACTGGGACTAGCGGGGGAGACCCAGTACTTC.

To note about this clonotype: It is likely a read error, because the conserved phenylalanine at the end of the CDR3 is missing. V usage is TRBV7-9 and J usage is TRBJ2-5, with 10 positions matching TRBD2. The V and J ends lost 5 bases and 6 bases, in that order; junction bases with no gene match: 9. Germline V gene data show CDR1 as SEHNR and CDR2 as FQNEAQ (reference sequence). This CDR3 has 15 residues. The CDR3 nucleotides are TGTGCCAGCAGCAAGCTAGCGGGAGATGTAAAGACCCAGTACTCC. Its translation: CASSKLAGDVKTQYS.

The chain carries TRBV15 and TRBJ2-6, with unresolved D. Between the trimmed V and J ends, which lost 6 bases and 4 bases, there was a span of 13 bases. Germline-derived CDR1 and CDR2 are LNHNV and YYDKDF (reference sequence). The CDR3 sequence is 15 residues long. For the CDR3, the DNA is TGTGCCACCAGTAGTATAAGCGTCGGGGCCAACGTCCTGACTTTC. Translating gives CATSSISVGANVLTF.

This clonotype was observed at least ten times. V gene TRBV6-5 combines with J gene TRBJ1-1; D gene uncertain. V was pared by 3 bases and J by 0 bases, with 8 bases between. The CDR3 contains 14 residues. Germline assignment: CDR1 MNHEY and CDR2 SVGAGI. CDR3 nucleotide sequence: TGTGCCAGCAGTTATCCGGGGATGAACACTGAAGCTTTCTTT. Protein: CASSYPGMNTEAFF.

There are many counts of this clonotype. V usage is TRBV29-1 and J usage is TRBJ1-2, with D hard to call. Trimming shortened V by 2 bases and J by 3 bases, and 10 bases separated the two germline ends. CDR1 is SQVTM and CDR2 is ANQGSEA in the germline V gene. CDR3 size: 13 residues. CDR3 protein: CSVEIPADYGYTF. The DNA of the CDR3 is TGCAGCGTTGAAATCCCCGCGGACTATGGCTACACCTTC.

Ten or more counts support this clonotype. V and J are TRBV29-1 and TRBJ2-3; 9 bases agree with TRBD2. CDR3 length equals 15 residues. The V segment lost 2 bases and the J segment 0 bases; nucleotides outside the gene matches: 3. Germline loops: CDR1 SQVTM, CDR2 ANQGSEA. CDR3 sequence reads: CSVERLAGSTDTQYF. CDR3 nucleotide sequence: TGCAGCGTTGAACGTCTAGCGGGAAGCACAGATACGCAGTATTTT.

The table lists this clonotype with many counts. In DNA form, the CDR3 reads TGTGCCACCAGCGGATATCAAGAGACCCAGTACTTC. Its translation is CATSGYQETQYF. The chain joins TRBV15 to TRBJ2-5; D uncertain. The V gene lost 5 bases and the J gene lost 2 bases, with 6 bases spanning the gap. The CDR3 consists of 12 residues. Germline V gene data show CDR1 as LNHNV and CDR2 as YYDKDF (reference sequence).

This clonotype showed up many times. The genes are TRBV13 and TRBJ2-7; TRBD1 matches at 10 bases. Looked up from germline, CDR1 is PRHDT and CDR2 is FYEKMQ (reference sequence). The CDR3 loop spans 15 amino acids. Trimming removed 1 base from V and 5 bases from J; junction bases left unmatched: 5. CDR3 coding DNA: TGTGCCAGCAGCTTAGAAGGGACAGGGGTGGACGAGCAGTACTTC. Amino acids: CASSLEGTGVDEQYF. Based on the CDR3 plus reference TRBV13 and TRBJ2-7, the full variable domain is AAGVIQSPRHLIKEKRETATLKCYPIPRHDTVYWYQQGPGQDPQFLISFYEKMQSDKGSIPDRFSAQQFSDYHSELNMSSLELGDSALYFCASSLEGTGVDEQYFGPGTRLTVT.

J is TRBJ1-1 and V is TRBV10-3; D is undetermined. Germline V lookup: CDR1 ENHRY, CDR2 SYGVKD. V lost 8 bases to trimming and J lost 2 bases, with 12 bases between them. The CDR3 runs to 13 residues. The CDR3 nucleotides are TGTGCCATCCAAGGTGCGGTTAACACTGAAGCTTTCTTT. Encoded protein: CAIQGAVNTEAFF.

This clonotype was recorded at least ten times. The chain employs TRBV20-1 and TRBJ1-2; TRBD1 is a possible D gene (5 bases). V was cut by 0 bases and J by 1 base, with 12 bases left in between. CDR1 is DFQATT and CDR2 is SNEGSKA in the germline V gene (reference sequence). This CDR3 has 15 amino acids. CDR3 in amino acids: CSAREAQEGNYGYTF. CDR3 sequence (DNA): TGCAGTGCTAGAGAGGCACAGGAGGGTAACTATGGCTACACCTTC.

The chain recombines TRBV2 with TRBJ2-1; TRBD1 might be the D (6 bases). The CDR3 is 14 residues long. CDR1 is SNHLY and CDR2 is FYNNEI in the germline V gene. Between the trimmed V and J ends, which lost 5 bases and 3 bases, there was a span of 11 bases. The CDR3 reads CASSRQGFYNEQFF. DNA of the CDR3: TGTGCCAGCAGTCGTCAGGGGTTCTACAATGAGCAGTTCTTC.

This clonotype was found many times. This chain links TRBV20-1 with TRBJ2-7; 9 bases map to TRBD2. CDR1 and CDR2 (germline): DFQATT, SNEGSKA (reference sequence). Trimming took 4 bases from V and 2 from J; bases not matched to a gene: 6. The CDR3 has 14 amino acids. CDR3 residues: CSANIAGDPYEQYF. The CDR3 DNA reads as TGCAGTGCTAATATAGCGGGAGATCCCTACGAGCAGTACTTC.

V and J are TRBV7-6 and TRBJ2-7; 7 bases match TRBD1. The germline V gene has CDR1 SGHVS and CDR2 FNYEAQ. The CDR3 consists of 14 residues. The J segment lost 5 bases and the V segment lost 4 bases, leaving 8 bases of the junction unmatched. The CDR3 region is CASSWLAGGDEQYF. The CDR3 bases are TGTGCCAGCAGCTGGTTGGCAGGGGGAGACGAGCAGTACTTC. Combining the CDR3 with reference TRBV7-6 and TRBJ2-7 gives the whole variable domain GAGVSQSPRYKVTKRGQDVALRCDPISGHVSLYWYRQALGQGPEFLTYFNYEAQQDKSGLPNDRFSAERPEGSISTLTIQRTEQRDSAMYRCASSWLAGGDEQYFGPGTRLTVT.